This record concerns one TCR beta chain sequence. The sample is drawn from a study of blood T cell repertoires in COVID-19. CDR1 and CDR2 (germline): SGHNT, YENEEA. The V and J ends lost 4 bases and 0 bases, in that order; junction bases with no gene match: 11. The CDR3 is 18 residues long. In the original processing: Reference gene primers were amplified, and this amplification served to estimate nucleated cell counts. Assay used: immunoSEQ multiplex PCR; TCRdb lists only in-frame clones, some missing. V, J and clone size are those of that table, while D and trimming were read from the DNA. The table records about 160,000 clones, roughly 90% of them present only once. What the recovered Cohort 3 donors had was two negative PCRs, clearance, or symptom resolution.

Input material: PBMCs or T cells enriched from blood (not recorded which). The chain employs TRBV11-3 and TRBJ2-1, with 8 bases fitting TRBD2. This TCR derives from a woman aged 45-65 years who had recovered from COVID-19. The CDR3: CASSSRGGPKSSYNEQFF. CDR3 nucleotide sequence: TGTGCCAGCAGCTCTCGGGGGGGTCCCAAAAGCTCCTACAATGAGCAGTTCTTC.